This T cell receptor (beta chain) was sequenced for a study of shared clonotypes between healthy human individuals. Sequencing used immunoSEQ multiplex PCR; TCRdb keeps in-frame clones, though not all of them. This sample carries 2 million or so clones, approximately 94% of them seen once, and the ten largest clones take around 1.1%. CD45RO negativity and positive selection for CCR7 defined naive CD8 cells, a population that excluded terminally differentiated effector memory CD45RA+ cells. CDR1 SNHLY and CDR2 FYNNEI come from the germline V gene. The J segment lost 6 bases and the V segment lost 2 bases, leaving 6 bases of the junction unmatched. The CDR3 has 16 residues.

The sample taken for sequencing was naive CD8+ T cells sorted from blood. The clonotype was recovered from a young man in good health. The rearrangement uses TRBV2 and TRBJ2-3; 12 nucleotides agree with TRBD2. This chain's CDR3 is CASSEPSGGALDTQYF. The CDR3 DNA sequence: TGTGCCAGCAGTGAACCTAGCGGGGGGGCCTTGGATACGCAGTATTTT.